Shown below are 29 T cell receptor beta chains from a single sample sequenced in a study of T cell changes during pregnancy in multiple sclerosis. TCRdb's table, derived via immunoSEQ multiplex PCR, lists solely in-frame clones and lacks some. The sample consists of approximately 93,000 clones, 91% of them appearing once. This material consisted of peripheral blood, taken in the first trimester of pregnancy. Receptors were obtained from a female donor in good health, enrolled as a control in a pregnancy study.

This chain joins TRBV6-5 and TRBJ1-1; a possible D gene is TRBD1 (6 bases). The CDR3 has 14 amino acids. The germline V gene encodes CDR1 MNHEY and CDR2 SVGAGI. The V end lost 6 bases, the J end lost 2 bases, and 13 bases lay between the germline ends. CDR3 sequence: CASRDSFLNTEAFF. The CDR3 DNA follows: TGTGCCAGCAGGGACAGTTTTTTAAACACTGAAGCTTTCTTT.

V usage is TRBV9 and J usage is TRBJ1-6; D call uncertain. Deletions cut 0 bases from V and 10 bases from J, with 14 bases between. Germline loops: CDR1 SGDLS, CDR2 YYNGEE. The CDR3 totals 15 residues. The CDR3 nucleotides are TGTGCCAGCAGCGTAGAGTACGGGGAACAATCACCCCTCCACTTT. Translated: CASSVEYGEQSPLHF. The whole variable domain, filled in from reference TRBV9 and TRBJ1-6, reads DSGVTQTPKHLITATGQRVTLRCSPRSGDLSVYWYQQSLDQGLQFLIQYYNGEERAKGNILERFSAQQFPDLHSELNLSSLELGDSALYFCASSVEYGEQSPLHFGNGTRLTVT.

In DNA form, the CDR3 reads TGTGCCAGCAGCTTCAGGGTTTTCAATGAGCAGTTCTTC. The encoded protein is CASSFRVFNEQFF. The chain links TRBV5-6 to TRBJ2-1, with D maybe TRBD1 (5 bases). The length of the CDR3 is 13 residues. V lost 2 bases and J lost 6, with 9 bases in between. Germline V gives CDR1 SGHDT, CDR2 YYEEEE.

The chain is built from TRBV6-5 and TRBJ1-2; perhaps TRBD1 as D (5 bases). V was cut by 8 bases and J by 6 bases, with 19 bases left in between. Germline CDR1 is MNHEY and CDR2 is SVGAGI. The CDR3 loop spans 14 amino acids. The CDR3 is CASYRTGQKHGYTF. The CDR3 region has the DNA TGTGCCAGCTATAGAACAGGTCAAAAGCATGGCTACACCTTC.

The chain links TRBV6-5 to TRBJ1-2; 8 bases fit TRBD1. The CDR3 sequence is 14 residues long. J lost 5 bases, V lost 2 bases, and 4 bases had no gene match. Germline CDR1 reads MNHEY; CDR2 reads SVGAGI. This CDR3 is CASSYRDRSYGYTF. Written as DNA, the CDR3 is TGTGCCAGCAGTTACAGGGACAGGAGTTATGGCTACACCTTC.

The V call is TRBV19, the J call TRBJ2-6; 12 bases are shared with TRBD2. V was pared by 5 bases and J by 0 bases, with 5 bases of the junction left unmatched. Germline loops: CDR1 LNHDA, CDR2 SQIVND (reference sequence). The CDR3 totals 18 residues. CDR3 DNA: TGTGCCAGTAGTGGTCTAGCGGGGGGGCTCTCTGGGGCCAACGTCCTGACTTTC. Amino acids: CASSGLAGGLSGANVLTF.

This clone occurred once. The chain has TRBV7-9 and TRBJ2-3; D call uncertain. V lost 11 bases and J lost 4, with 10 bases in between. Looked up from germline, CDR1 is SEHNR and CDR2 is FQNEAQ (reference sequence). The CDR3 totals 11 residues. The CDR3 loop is CAVSPPDTQYF. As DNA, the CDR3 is TGTGCCGTCTCCCCCCCAGATACGCAGTATTTT. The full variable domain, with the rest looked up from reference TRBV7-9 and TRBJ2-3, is DTGVSQNPRHKITKRGQNVTFRCDPISEHNRLYWYRQTLGQGPEFLTYFQNEAQLEKSRLLSDRFSAERPKGSFSTLEIQRTEQGDSAMYLCAVSPPDTQYFGPGTRLTVL.

DNA for the CDR3: TGTGCCAGCAGCTCACCTTCGGCAGGGGCAAATGAAAAACTGTTTTTT. It translates to CASSSPSAGANEKLFF. The chain carries TRBV5-4 and TRBJ1-4; D may be TRBD1 (6 bases). This CDR3 comprises 16 residues. Per the germline V gene, CDR1 is SGHNT and CDR2 is YYREEE (reference sequence). The V gene lost 3 bases and the J gene lost 5 bases, with 17 bases spanning the gap.

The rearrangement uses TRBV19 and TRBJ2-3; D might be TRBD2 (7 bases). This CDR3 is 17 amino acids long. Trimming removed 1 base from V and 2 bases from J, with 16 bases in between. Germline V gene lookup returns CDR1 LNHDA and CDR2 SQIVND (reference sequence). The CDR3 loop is CASSIGSRRGHTDTQYF. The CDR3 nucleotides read TGTGCCAGTAGTATAGGGTCGCGGCGGGGGCACACAGATACGCAGTATTTT.

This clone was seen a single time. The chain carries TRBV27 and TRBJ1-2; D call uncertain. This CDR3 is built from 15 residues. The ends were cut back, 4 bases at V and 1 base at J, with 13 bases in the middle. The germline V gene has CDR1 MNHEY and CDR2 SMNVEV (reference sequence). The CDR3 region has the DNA TGTGCCAGCAGTTCCGGAGGGTTAGGTAACTATGGCTACACCTTC. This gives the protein CASSSGGLGNYGYTF.

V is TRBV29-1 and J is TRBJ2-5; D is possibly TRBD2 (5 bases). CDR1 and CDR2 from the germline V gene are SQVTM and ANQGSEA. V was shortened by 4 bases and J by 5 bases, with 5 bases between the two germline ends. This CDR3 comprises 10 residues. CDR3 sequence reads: CSVAGETQYF. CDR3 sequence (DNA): TGCAGCGTTGCGGGGGAGACCCAGTACTTC.

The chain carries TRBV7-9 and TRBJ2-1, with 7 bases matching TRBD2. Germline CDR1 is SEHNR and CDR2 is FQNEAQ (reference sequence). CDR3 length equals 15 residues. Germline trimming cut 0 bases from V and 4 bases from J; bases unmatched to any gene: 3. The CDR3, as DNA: TGTGCCAGCAGCTTAGCGCGGGGGATGTACAATGAGCAGTTCTTC. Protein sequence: CASSLARGMYNEQFF. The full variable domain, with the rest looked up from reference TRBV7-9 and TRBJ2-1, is DTGVSQNPRHKITKRGQNVTFRCDPISEHNRLYWYRQTLGQGPEFLTYFQNEAQLEKSRLLSDRFSAERPKGSFSTLEIQRTEQGDSAMYLCASSLARGMYNEQFFGPGTRLTVL.

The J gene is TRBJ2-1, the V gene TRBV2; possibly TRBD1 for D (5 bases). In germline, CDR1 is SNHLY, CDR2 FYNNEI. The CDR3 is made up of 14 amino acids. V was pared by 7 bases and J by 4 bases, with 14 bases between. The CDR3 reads CASIGELGYNEQFF. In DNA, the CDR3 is TGTGCCAGCATAGGGGAACTGGGGTACAATGAGCAGTTCTTC.

The CDR3 region is CASIRRQDQSYEQYF. In DNA form, the CDR3 reads TGTGCCAGCATCCGGCGACAGGACCAATCTTACGAGCAGTACTTC. V is TRBV6-6 and J is TRBJ2-7, with a tentative D call TRBD1 (6 bases). V lost 7 bases to trimming and J lost 4 bases, with 20 bases between them. CDR1 and CDR2 from the germline V gene are MNHNY and SVGAGI (reference sequence). The length of the CDR3 is 15 residues.

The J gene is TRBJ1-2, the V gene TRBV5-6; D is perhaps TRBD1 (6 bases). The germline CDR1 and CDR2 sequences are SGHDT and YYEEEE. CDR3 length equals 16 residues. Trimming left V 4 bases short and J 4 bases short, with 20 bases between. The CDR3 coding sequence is TGTGCCAGCAGCCCTTTTCGACAGGTGCCTGGCTATGGCTACACCTTC. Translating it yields CASSPFRQVPGYGYTF.

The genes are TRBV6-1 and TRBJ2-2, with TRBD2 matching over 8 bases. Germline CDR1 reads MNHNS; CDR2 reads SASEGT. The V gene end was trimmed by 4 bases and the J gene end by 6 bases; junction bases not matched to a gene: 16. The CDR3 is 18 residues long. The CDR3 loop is CASSVGSGGRLRAGELFF. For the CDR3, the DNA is TGTGCCAGCAGTGTTGGGAGCGGGGGCCGCCTGCGCGCCGGGGAGCTGTTTTTT.

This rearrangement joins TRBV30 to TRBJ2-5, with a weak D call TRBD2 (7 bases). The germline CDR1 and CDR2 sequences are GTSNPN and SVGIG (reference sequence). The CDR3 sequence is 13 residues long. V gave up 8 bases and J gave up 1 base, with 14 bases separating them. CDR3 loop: CAGSGGTQETQYF. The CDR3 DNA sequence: TGTGCCGGTTCGGGGGGCACCCAAGAGACCCAGTACTTC.

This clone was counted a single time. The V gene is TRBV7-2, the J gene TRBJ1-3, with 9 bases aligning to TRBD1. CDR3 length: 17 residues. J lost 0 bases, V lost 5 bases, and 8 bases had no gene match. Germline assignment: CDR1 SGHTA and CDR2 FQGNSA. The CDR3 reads CASSPGTGIYSGNTIYF. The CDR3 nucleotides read TGTGCCAGCAGCCCTGGGACAGGGATATACTCTGGAAACACCATATATTTT.

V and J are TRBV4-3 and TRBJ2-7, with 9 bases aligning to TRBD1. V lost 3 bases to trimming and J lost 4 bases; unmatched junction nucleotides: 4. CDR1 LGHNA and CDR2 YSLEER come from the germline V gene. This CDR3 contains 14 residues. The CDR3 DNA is TGCGCCAGCAGCCAGGGACAGGGAATTTACGAGCAGTACTTC. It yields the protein CASSQGQGIYEQYF.

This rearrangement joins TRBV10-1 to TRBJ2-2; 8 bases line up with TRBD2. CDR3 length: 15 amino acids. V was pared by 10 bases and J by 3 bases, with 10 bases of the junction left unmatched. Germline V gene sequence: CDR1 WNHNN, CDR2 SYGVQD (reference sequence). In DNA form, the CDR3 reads TGCGCCACCGTTCGGGGGGGCCAGGACACCGGGGAGCTGTTTTTT. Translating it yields CATVRGGQDTGELFF.

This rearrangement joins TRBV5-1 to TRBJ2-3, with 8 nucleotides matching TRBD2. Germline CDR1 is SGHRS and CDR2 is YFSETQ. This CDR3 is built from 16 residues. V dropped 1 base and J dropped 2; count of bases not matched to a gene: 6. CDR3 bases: TGCGCCAGCAGCTTGAGGCTAGCGGGTCCCACAGATACGCAGTATTTT. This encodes CASSLRLAGPTDTQYF. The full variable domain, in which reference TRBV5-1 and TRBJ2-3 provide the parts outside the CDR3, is KAGVTQTPRYLIKTRGQQVTLSCSPISGHRSVSWYQQTPGQGLQFLFEYFSETQRNKGNFPGRFSGRQFSNSRSEMNVSTLELGDSALYLCASSLRLAGPTDTQYFGPGTRLTVL.

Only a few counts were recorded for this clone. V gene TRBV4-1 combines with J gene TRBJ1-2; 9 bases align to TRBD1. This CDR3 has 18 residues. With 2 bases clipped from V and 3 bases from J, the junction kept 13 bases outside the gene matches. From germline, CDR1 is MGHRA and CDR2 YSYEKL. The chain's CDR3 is CASSQQGDRAGDHYGYTF. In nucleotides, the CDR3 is TGCGCCAGCAGCCAACAAGGGGACAGGGCAGGGGACCACTATGGCTACACCTTC.

The DNA of the CDR3 is TGTGCCAGCAGCTTAGCCTACGGGACAGCTAACTCCTACGAGCAGTACTTC. It specifies CASSLAYGTANSYEQYF. The J gene is TRBJ2-7, the V gene TRBV7-9; 7 nucleotides agree with TRBD1. The CDR3 runs to 17 residues. Unmatched junction bases numbered 8, after V lost 0 bases and J lost 0 bases. Per the germline V gene, CDR1 is SEHNR and CDR2 is FQNEAQ (reference sequence).

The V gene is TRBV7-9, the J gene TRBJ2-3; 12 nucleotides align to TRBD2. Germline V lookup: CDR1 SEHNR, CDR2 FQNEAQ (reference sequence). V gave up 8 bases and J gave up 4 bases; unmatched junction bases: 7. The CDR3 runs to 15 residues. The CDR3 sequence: CASGVSSGGADTQYF. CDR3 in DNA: TGTGCCAGCGGGGTGTCTAGCGGGGGGGCAGATACGCAGTATTTT.

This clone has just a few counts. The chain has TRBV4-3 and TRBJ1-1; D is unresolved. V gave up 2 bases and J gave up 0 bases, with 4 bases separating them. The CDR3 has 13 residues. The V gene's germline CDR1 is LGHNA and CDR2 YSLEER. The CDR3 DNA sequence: TGCGCCAGCAGCCAACGCGTGAACACTGAAGCTTTCTTT. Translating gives CASSQRVNTEAFF.

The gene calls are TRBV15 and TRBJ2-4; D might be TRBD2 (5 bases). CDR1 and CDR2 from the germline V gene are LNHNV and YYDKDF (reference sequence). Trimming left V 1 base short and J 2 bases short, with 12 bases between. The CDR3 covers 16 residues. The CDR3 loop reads CATSRAGSLTKNIQYF. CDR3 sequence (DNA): TGTGCCACCAGCAGAGCGGGGAGTCTGACCAAAAACATTCAGTACTTC.

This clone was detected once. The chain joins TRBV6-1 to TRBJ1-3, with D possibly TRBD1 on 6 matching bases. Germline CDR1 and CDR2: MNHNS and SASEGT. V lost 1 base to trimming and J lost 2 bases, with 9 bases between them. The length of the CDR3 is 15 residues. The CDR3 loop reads CASSEGDTPGNTIYF. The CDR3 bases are TGTGCCAGCAGTGAAGGGGACACACCTGGAAACACCATATATTTT.

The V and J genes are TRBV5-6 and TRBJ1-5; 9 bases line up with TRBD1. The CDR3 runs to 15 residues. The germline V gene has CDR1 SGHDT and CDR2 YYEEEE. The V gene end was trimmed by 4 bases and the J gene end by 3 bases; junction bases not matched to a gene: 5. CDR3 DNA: TGTGCCAGCAGCGCCGGGACAGGGTTCAATCAGCCCCAGCATTTT. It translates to CASSAGTGFNQPQHF.

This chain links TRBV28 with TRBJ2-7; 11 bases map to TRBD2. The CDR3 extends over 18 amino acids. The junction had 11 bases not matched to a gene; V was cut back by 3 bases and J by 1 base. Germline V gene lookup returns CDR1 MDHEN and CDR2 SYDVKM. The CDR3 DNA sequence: TGTGCCAGCAGTTTCCCGACTAGCGGGGATACCTCTTCCTACGAGCAGTACTTC. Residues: CASSFPTSGDTSSYEQYF.